Listed here is a single T cell receptor (beta chain). Its antigen is not identified. This entry is derived from a study of cytomegalovirus exposure and HLA in healthy donors. Study-wide results and caveats: The study recorded some 160 TCR beta chains that were cytomegalovirus-associated.

The method was immunoSEQ multiplex PCR; TCRdb's version includes in-frame clones alone and lacks a portion of them. This repertoire shows roughly 100,000 clones, less than 95% found once; its top ten account for approximately 0.91%. This TCR was sampled from a woman between 18 and 30 years old in good health and CMV-seronegative. The sample comprised PBMCs.

The CDR3 bases are TGTGCCAGCAGCTTGGGGGGACTCCTATACACCGGGGAGCTGTTTTTT. This encodes CASSLGGLLYTGELFF. V usage is TRBV11-2 and J usage is TRBJ2-2; weak D call: TRBD2 (6 bases). Trimming cost V 3 bases and J 3 bases, with 14 bases left between them. In germline, CDR1 is SGHAT, CDR2 FQNNGV. The CDR3 has 16 amino acids.